This T cell receptor (beta chain) appears in the sequencing data of a study of shared clonotypes between healthy human individuals. Study findings and constraints: Naive subsets generally had larger estimated richness than memory subsets. Non-shared clonotypes had lower generation probabilities than those shared by all four donors.

V shed 4 bases and J 1 base; nucleotides not matched to a gene: 12. This CDR3 is 17 amino acids long. Looked up from germline, CDR1 is SGHDT and CDR2 is YYEEEE. Each cell subset's genomic DNA was divided evenly among several immunoSEQ plates. Template for every sorted-subset replicate PCR totaled about 200 ng DNA, tens of thousands of T cell genomes. Here immunoSEQ multiplex PCR was the method, and the copy in TCRdb shows in-frame clones only, minus some. Of roughly 2.2 million clones listed, roughly 92% are singletons. About this clone: Its antigen remains unidentified.

The receptor comes from a man younger than 30 in good health. Some clones in this sample may be carry-over from other donors' samples. This sequence joins TRBV5-6 and TRBJ1-1; 8 nucleotides align to TRBD1. What was sequenced was naive CD4+ T cells from PBMCs. The subset is: CD45RA+ positively selected. In DNA, the CDR3 is TGTGCCAGCAGCCCAGTGGGACAGGACCTCGCGAACACTGAAGCTTTCTTT. This codes for CASSPVGQDLANTEAFF.